These 22 T cell receptor beta chains were sequenced from one sample in a study of CD8 T cells in Susac syndrome. Random hexamers primed reverse transcription of about 0.5 to 1 ug RNA. TCRdb analysed the immunoSEQ multiplex PCR reads with MiXCR anew, one entry per CDR3 protein. The table lists 120,000 or so distinct CDR3 sequences, about 93% of them singletons. Sequenced: CD8+ T cells from PBMCs. These receptors were taken from a human donor with Susac syndrome.

The chain combines TRBV6-5 with TRBJ2-7; 10 bases fit TRBD2. The CDR3 runs 15 residues. V dropped 6 bases and J dropped 1; count of bases not matched to a gene: 6. The germline V gene has CDR1 MNHEY and CDR2 SVGAGI. The CDR3 DNA reads as TGTGCCAGCAGGGTCGGGACTAGCGATTCCTACGAGCAGTACTTC. Translation gives CASRVGTSDSYEQYF.

In its sample, this clonotype was seen once. The rearrangement joins TRBV20-1 to TRBJ2-2; TRBD2 matches 7 bases. The CDR3 extends over 15 amino acids. Trimming took 3 bases from V and 7 from J; bases not matched to a gene: 11. Germline CDR1 is DFQATT and CDR2 is SNEGSKA (reference sequence). CDR3 DNA: TGCAGTGCTAGGGACGTGCGGGGGAAGGTCGGGGAGCTGTTTTTT. Its translation is CSARDVRGKVGELFF.

This rearrangement joins TRBV7-9 to TRBJ2-7; the D gene is possibly TRBD2 (5 bases). V lost 1 base, J lost 1 base, and 11 bases lay in between. This CDR3 has 15 residues. CDR1 and CDR2 from the germline V gene are SEHNR and FQNEAQ (reference sequence). The CDR3 loop reads CASSLVGRVSYEQYF. The CDR3, as DNA: TGTGCCAGCAGCTTAGTAGGGCGGGTTTCCTACGAGCAGTACTTC.

The chain employs TRBV2 and TRBJ1-2; maybe TRBD1 (5 bases). The CDR3 has 11 residues. Germline CDR1 and CDR2: SNHLY and FYNNEI. V gave up 8 bases and J gave up 7 bases, with 11 bases separating them. This CDR3 reads CASLGRGGYTF. CDR3 nucleotide sequence: TGTGCCAGCCTTGGAAGGGGTGGCTACACCTTC. The full variable domain, completed using reference TRBV2 and TRBJ1-2, is EPEVTQTPSHQVTQMGQEVILRCVPISNHLYFYWYRQILGQKVEFLVSFYNNEISEKSEIFDDQFSVERPDGSNFTLKIRSTKLEDSAMYFCASLGRGGYTFGSGTRLTVV.

V and J are TRBV5-6 and TRBJ2-3; D is undetermined. Trimming shortened V by 1 base and J by 1 base, and 7 bases separated the two germline ends. The V gene's germline CDR1 is SGHDT and CDR2 YYEEEE. The CDR3 totals 14 residues. CDR3 DNA: TGTGCCAGCAGCTTGCGAGTCCGCACAGATACGCAGTATTTT. Protein product: CASSLRVRTDTQYF.

This clonotype appeared a few times. The rearrangement uses TRBV5-4 and TRBJ2-7; 11 bases fit TRBD2. The CDR3 extends over 15 amino acids. Germline loops: CDR1 SGHNT, CDR2 YYREEE (reference sequence). The ends lost 0 bases at V and 6 bases at J; junction bases unmatched: 5. The CDR3 sequence is CASSLGLSGGVEQYF. Here the CDR3 DNA reads TGTGCCAGCAGCTTGGGGCTTAGCGGGGGGGTCGAGCAGTACTTC.

The V gene is TRBV9, the J gene TRBJ2-5, with a tentative D call TRBD2 (5 bases). This CDR3 has 15 amino acids. Germline CDR1 and CDR2: SGDLS and YYNGEE. The V gene lost 0 bases and the J gene lost 4 bases, with 13 bases spanning the gap. CDR3 sequence reads: CASSVEGLGRETQYF. CDR3 DNA: TGTGCCAGCAGCGTAGAGGGTTTGGGGAGAGAGACCCAGTACTTC.

V usage is TRBV5-1 and J usage is TRBJ2-7; tentatively, D is TRBD2 (7 bases). Germline V lookup: CDR1 SGHRS, CDR2 YFSETQ. The length of the CDR3 is 15 residues. With 1 base removed from V and 5 bases from J, the gap between germline ends came to 16 bases. CDR3 nucleotides: TGCGCCAGCAGCTTGTCCGGGGGGCCGGTAAACGAGCAGTACTTC. Residues: CASSLSGGPVNEQYF.

V gene TRBV29-1 combines with J gene TRBJ2-1; D not resolved. Trimming cost V 7 bases and J 7 bases, with 11 bases left between them. Looked up from germline, CDR1 is SQVTM and CDR2 is ANQGSEA. CDR3 length: 11 amino acids. The CDR3 here is CSAEVGNEQFF. CDR3 DNA: TGCAGCGCCGAAGTGGGGAATGAGCAGTTCTTC.

The chain has TRBV14 and TRBJ2-7; no firm D call. Trimming left V 9 bases short and J 0 bases short, with 6 bases between. CDR3 length: 11 amino acids. Germline lookup yields CDR1 SGHDN and CDR2 FVKESK. The CDR3: CASGDSYEQYF. CDR3 in DNA: TGTGCCAGTGGGGACTCCTACGAGCAGTACTTC.

The CDR3 coding sequence is TGCAGCGTTCTAGCGGGGACCAATGAGCAGTTCTTC. Protein sequence: CSVLAGTNEQFF. J is TRBJ2-1 and V is TRBV29-1; 9 positions agree with TRBD2. This CDR3 is built from 12 residues. Germline-derived CDR1 and CDR2 are SQVTM and ANQGSEA. Trimming removed 5 bases from V and 6 bases from J; junction bases left unmatched: 2.

The chain recombines TRBV29-1 with TRBJ2-5; the D gene could be TRBD1 or TRBD2 (7 bases each). CDR3 length: 13 amino acids. Germline V lookup: CDR1 SQVTM, CDR2 ANQGSEA. The V end was cut by 4 bases, the J end by 5 bases, with 14 bases between. The CDR3 DNA reads TGCAGCGTTGGGACAGGACTAGGGGAGACCCAGTACTTC. It is translated as CSVGTGLGETQYF.

The chain has TRBV11-2 and TRBJ1-1; possible D gene TRBD1, 6 bases. Trimming pared 5 bases from V and 5 bases from J, leaving 15 bases between. There are 14 residues in the CDR3. Germline V gene data show CDR1 as SGHAT and CDR2 as FQNNGV. The DNA of the CDR3 is TGTGCCAGCAGCCCCGGGGACATCGGAACTGAAGCTTTCTTT. It codes for CASSPGDIGTEAFF. Together with reference TRBV11-2 and TRBJ1-1, the CDR3 gives the full variable domain: EAGVAQSPRYKIIEKRQSVAFWCNPISGHATLYWYQQILGQGPKLLIQFQNNGVVDDSQLPKDRFSAERLKGVDSTLKIQPAKLEDSAVYLCASSPGDIGTEAFFGQGTRLTVV.

The chain couples TRBV6-1 to TRBJ2-5; TRBD2 agrees at 12 bases. The germline V gene encodes CDR1 MNHNS and CDR2 SASEGT. V was clipped by 7 bases and J by 5 bases; unmatched bases: 8. CDR3 length: 15 residues. DNA of the CDR3: TGTGCCAGCACCCCGACTAGCGGGGGAGTGGAGACCCAGTACTTC. Translated: CASTPTSGGVETQYF.

V usage is TRBV5-4 and J usage is TRBJ1-2; 7 bases line up with TRBD1. Germline values: CDR1 SGHNT, CDR2 YYREEE (reference sequence). V trimming: 0 bases; J trimming: 4 bases; junction bases outside the gene matches: 6. This CDR3 spans 15 amino acids. The CDR3 DNA sequence: TGTGCCAGCAGCTTGGCCGACAGGGTTGGCTATGGCTACACCTTC. Amino acids: CASSLADRVGYGYTF. Variable domain in full (rest from reference TRBV5-4 and TRBJ1-2): ETGVTQSPTHLIKTRGQQVTLRCSSQSGHNTVSWYQQALGQGPQFIFQYYREEENGRGNFPPRFSGLQFPNYSSELNVNALELDDSALYLCASSLADRVGYGYTFGSGTRLTVV.

The J gene is TRBJ1-1, the V gene TRBV9, with D hard to call. This CDR3 has 12 residues. The germline V and J ends were trimmed by 0 bases and 7 bases, with 7 bases remaining between them. The germline CDR1 and CDR2 sequences are SGDLS and YYNGEE. CDR3: CASSVGAGEAFF. CDR3 in DNA: TGTGCCAGCAGCGTAGGGGCGGGTGAAGCTTTCTTT.

The chain joins TRBV6-5 to TRBJ2-5; D gene unclear. The germline V gene has CDR1 MNHEY and CDR2 SVGAGI. Trimming left V 2 bases short and J 4 bases short, with 14 bases between. The CDR3 is made up of 15 amino acids. CDR3 nucleotides: TGTGCCAGCAGTTACCGGTCGTGGCCCCCAGAGACCCAGTACTTC. Translating gives CASSYRSWPPETQYF.

This clonotype was seen a few times. This chain connects TRBV29-1 to TRBJ2-7; D unclear. CDR3 length equals 12 residues. V was cut by 4 bases and J by 0 bases, with 7 bases left in between. Germline V gives CDR1 SQVTM, CDR2 ANQGSEA. CDR3 sequence reads: CSVVASSYEQYF. DNA of the CDR3: TGCAGCGTTGTGGCTAGCTCCTACGAGCAGTACTTC.

The V gene is TRBV2, the J gene TRBJ1-2, with D possibly matching TRBD1 (5 bases). Germline V gives CDR1 SNHLY, CDR2 FYNNEI. Trimming cost V 5 bases and J 0 bases, with 7 bases left between them. This CDR3 is 13 amino acids long. The CDR3 loop is CASSWTSNYGYTF. The CDR3 DNA sequence: TGTGCCAGCAGTTGGACATCTAACTATGGCTACACCTTC.

The CDR3 sequence: CASSEGGTGYHEQYF. The DNA for the CDR3 is TGTGCCAGCAGTGAAGGTGGGACAGGGTACCACGAGCAGTACTTC. The J gene is TRBJ2-7, the V gene TRBV25-1; 9 bases match TRBD1. Germline trimming cut 2 bases from V and 5 bases from J; bases unmatched to any gene: 7. Germline V CDR1 and CDR2: MGHDK, SYGVNS. This CDR3 comprises 15 residues.

This rearrangement joins TRBV13 to TRBJ2-3; D gene unclear. The CDR3 is 13 residues long. Germline loops: CDR1 PRHDT, CDR2 FYEKMQ (reference sequence). The V gene lost 6 bases and the J gene lost 0 bases, with 7 bases spanning the gap. The CDR3, as DNA: TGTGCCAGCAGTCCTCCTAGCACAGATACGCAGTATTTT. Its protein product is CASSPPSTDTQYF.

The rearrangement joins TRBV5-6 to TRBJ2-7; D gene ambiguous. The V and J ends lost 0 bases and 4 bases respectively, with 11 bases between them. This CDR3 has 14 amino acids. Germline V gene lookup returns CDR1 SGHDT and CDR2 YYEEEE. The CDR3 reads CASSLDAMGYEQYF. For the CDR3, the DNA is TGTGCCAGCAGCTTGGACGCCATGGGATACGAGCAGTACTTC.